This is a list of T cell receptor beta chains from one sample in a study of radiotherapy plus CTLA-4 blockade in lung cancer. Generated by immunoSEQ multiplex PCR, the TCRdb table keeps only in-frame clones and is missing some. The table has over 80,000 clones, about four fifths seen once. Sequencing was performed on peripheral blood, taken from a patient treated with radiotherapy plus ipilimumab. The source is a human donor with non-small cell lung cancer who had stable disease on radiotherapy plus ipilimumab. Each CDR3 is given with its conserved first and last residue. Each record gives: J gene, D gene, clone size, V gene, CDR3 DNA, CDR3 protein. A D gene is named only where the DNA matches it firmly. Clone size appears in some rows only: once, few, many, or a class for an expanded clone.

TRBJ2-2 - - TRBV25-1 TGTGCCAGCAGAGGAGGCCTAGGGGGCGGGGAGCTGTTTTTT CASRGGLGGGELFF
TRBJ1-5 - - TRBV7-2 TGTGCCAGCAGCCCTGACAGTAGGGGGCCCCAGCATTTT CASSPDSRGPQHF
TRBJ2-3 TRBD2 - TRBV7-3 TGTGCCAGCAGCAAACAGGGGACTAGCACAGATGCGCAGTATTTT CASSKQGTSTDAQYF
TRBJ1-1 - - TRBV11-3 TGTGCCAGCAGCTTAAGCAGGAACACTGAAGCTTTCTTT CASSLSRNTEAFF
TRBJ2-6 - - TRBV7-3 TGTGCCAGCAGCCGTCAAAACTCTGGGGCCAACGTCCTGACTTTC CASSRQNSGANVLTF
TRBJ1-1 - - TRBV30 TGTGCCTGGAACTCCGGGGGGTTTGAAGCTTTCTTT CAWNSGGFEAFF
TRBJ1-6 - - TRBV6-1 TGTGCCAGCAGTGAATATATCGGGGGGGTGGACTCACCCCTCCACTTT CASSEYIGGVDSPLHF
TRBJ2-2 TRBD2 - TRBV5-5 TGTGCCAGCAGCTACGGACTAGGTCTGAACACCGGGGAGCTGTTTTTT CASSYGLGLNTGELFF
TRBJ2-6 - - TRBV19 TGTGCCAGTAGCGCGGATTTGAGGGCTGCTGGGGCCAACGTCCTGACTTTC CASSADLRAAGANVLTF
TRBJ2-2 - - TRBV5-4 TGTGCCAGCAGCTTGGCAGGGAACCTTGGCGACACCGGGGAGCTGTTTTTT CASSLAGNLGDTGELFF
TRBJ1-6 - - TRBV19 TGTGCCAGTAGTCCTCAAGCTGGGGGCGGTTATAATTCACCCCTCCACTTT CASSPQAGGGYNSPLHF
TRBJ2-2 - - TRBV5-4 TGTGCCAGCAGCTCGGAAGTGTCGACCGGGGAGCTGTTTTTT CASSSEVSTGELFF
TRBJ2-1 - once TRBV2 TGTGCCAGCAAGGGGGACCTCACAAATGAGCAGTTCTTC CASKGDLTNEQFF